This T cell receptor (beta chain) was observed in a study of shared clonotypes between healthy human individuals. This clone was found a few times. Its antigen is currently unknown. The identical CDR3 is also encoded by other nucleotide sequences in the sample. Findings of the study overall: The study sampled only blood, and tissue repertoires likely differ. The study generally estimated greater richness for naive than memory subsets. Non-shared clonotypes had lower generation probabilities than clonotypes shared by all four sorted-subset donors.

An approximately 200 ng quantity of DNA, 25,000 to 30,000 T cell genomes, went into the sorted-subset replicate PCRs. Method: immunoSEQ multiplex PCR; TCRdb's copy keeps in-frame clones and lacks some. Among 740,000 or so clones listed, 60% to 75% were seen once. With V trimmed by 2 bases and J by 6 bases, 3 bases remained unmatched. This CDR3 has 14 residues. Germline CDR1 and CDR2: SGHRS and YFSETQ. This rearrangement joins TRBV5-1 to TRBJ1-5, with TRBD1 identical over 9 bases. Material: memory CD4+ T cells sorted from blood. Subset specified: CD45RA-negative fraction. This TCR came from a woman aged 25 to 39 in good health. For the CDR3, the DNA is TGCGCCAGCAGCTTACAGGGGGCAGGTCAGCCCCAGCATTTT. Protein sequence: CASSLQGAGQPQHF.